One sample yielded the 18 T cell receptor beta chains listed below, sequenced in a study of T cell clusters in autoimmune cytopenias (dated by TCRdb to between 2018 and 2021). The run used an Illumina MiSeq. To amplify TRB rearrangements, a touch-down multiplex PCR protocol was run with the TRB-A and TRB-B primer pools combined in a single tube. TCRdb reprocessed the reads, so every CDR3 protein sequence counts as one entry and DNA is not shown. This sample's table has entries for around 6,100 distinct CDR3 sequences. The ten largest clones take up around 4.9% of the sample. TRB amplification used 250 ng of peripheral blood genomic DNA, tens of thousands of genome equivalents, per sample. The specimen was peripheral blood. The receptors were sampled from a human donor with an autoimmune cytopenia or autoimmune hepatitis (not recorded which).

This clonotype counts as medium-sized by frequency. This rearrangement joins TRBV27 to TRBJ2-1. Germline V CDR1 and CDR2: MNHEY, SMNVEV (reference sequence). The CDR3 loop spans 15 amino acids. Here the CDR3 reads CASSLDSSSYNEQFF.

The V call is TRBV7-9, the J call TRBJ2-1. Germline-derived CDR1 and CDR2 are SEHNR and FQNEAQ (reference sequence). CDR3 length: 17 amino acids. The CDR3 protein is CASSLLIDTLLYNEQFF.

This clonotype counts as medium-sized by frequency. This sequence joins TRBV19 and TRBJ2-7. In germline, CDR1 is LNHDA, CDR2 SQIVND (reference sequence). This CDR3 contains 13 residues. The CDR3 reads CASSAKRGYEQYF.

The chain combines TRBV20-1 with TRBJ2-1; the TRBD1 assignment by TCRdb is unverifiable without DNA. The CDR3 has 12 amino acids. CDR1 DFQATT and CDR2 SNEGSKA come from the germline V gene (reference sequence). The CDR3 reads CSGNRGVNEQFF.

The V gene is TRBV28, the J gene TRBJ2-2; no DNA is available, so the TRBD1 call from TCRdb remains unchecked. The CDR3 is made up of 15 amino acids. CDR1 MDHEN and CDR2 SYDVKM come from the germline V gene. The CDR3 spells CASRKGDRNTGELFF.

Considering frequency, this clonotype is medium-sized. This chain connects TRBV5-4 to TRBJ2-4; TCRdb designates TRBD1, a call that cannot be tested without DNA. CDR3 length equals 17 residues. Germline V CDR1 and CDR2: SGHNT, YYREEE (reference sequence). CDR3 in amino acids: CASSLENGGLAKNIQYF.

By frequency, this clonotype registers medium-sized (0.01 to 0.1%). This chain uses TRBV30 with TRBJ2-5; TCRdb gives TRBD1 as the D gene, but with no DNA this cannot be confirmed. The CDR3 contains 15 residues. Germline loops: CDR1 GTSNPN, CDR2 SVGIG (reference sequence). The CDR3 reads CAWSVQRGAGETQYF.

This chain links TRBV10-2 with TRBJ1-1. There are 16 residues in the CDR3. Germline CDR1 reads WSHSY; CDR2 reads SAAADI. Here the CDR3 reads CASSESDREMNTEAFF.

J is TRBJ2-2 and V is TRBV27; checking the TCRdb D call of TRBD2 is not possible without DNA. Germline CDR1 and CDR2: MNHEY and SMNVEV (reference sequence). The CDR3 is 16 amino acids. The CDR3 region is CASHNRLTSGGRELFF.

This clonotype is called medium-sized based on its frequency. The rearrangement links TRBV29-1 to TRBJ1-1; TCRdb indicates TRBD1, and absent DNA this call remains unverified. Germline CDR1 is SQVTM and CDR2 is ANQGSEA. CDR3 length: 15 amino acids. The CDR3 is CSVVPREGVLAEAFF.

The gene calls are TRBV24-1 and TRBJ2-1. The CDR3 runs to 14 residues. Germline CDR1 KGHDR, CDR2 SFDVKD. The chain's CDR3 is CATRNGSTIYEQFF.

V usage is TRBV7-6 and J usage is TRBJ1-5. The germline gives CDR1 SGHVS, CDR2 FNYEAQ. The CDR3 has 18 amino acids. CDR3 loop: CASSLRAPGAYSNQPQHF.

The chain carries TRBV5-1 and TRBJ2-1; TCRdb's D gene call, TRBD1, goes unchecked for lack of DNA. CDR1 is SGHRS and CDR2 is YFSETQ in the germline V gene. The CDR3 loop spans 15 amino acids. CDR3 protein: CASSLEQGAIGEQFF.

This clonotype ranks as medium-sized in terms of frequency. The chain recombines TRBV12-3 or TRBV12-4 with TRBJ1-6. This CDR3 has 14 residues. CDR3 sequence: CASSPQTRRSPLHF.

By frequency, this clonotype is large. This rearrangement joins TRBV29-1 to TRBJ2-5. CDR1 and CDR2 (germline): SQVTM, ANQGSEA. This CDR3 spans 11 amino acids. This CDR3 reads CSAGHQETQYF.

This rearrangement joins TRBV18 to TRBJ1-5; the D gene TCRdb calls, TRBD1, cannot be checked with no DNA. CDR1 is KGHSH and CDR2 is LQKENI in the germline V gene. This CDR3 region has 15 residues. CDR3 protein: CASSPTGTGGRPQHF.

The chain links TRBV12-3 or TRBV12-4 to TRBJ2-5; TCRdb's D call of TRBD1 is untestable without DNA. This CDR3 has 14 amino acids. The CDR3 loop reads CASSQRTGGRAQYF.

The chain uses TRBV4-1 and TRBJ1-6; the D call from TCRdb, TRBD1, cannot be confirmed without DNA. The germline gives CDR1 MGHRA, CDR2 YSYEKL. The CDR3 extends over 16 amino acids. CDR3 in amino acids: CASSQTRDSGNSPLHF.